This section outlines one T cell receptor (beta chain) sequence together with its context. Per the germline V gene, CDR1 is SGHNT and CDR2 is YENEEA. CDR3 length: 17 residues. The trim removed 3 bases at V and 0 bases at J, leaving 9 bases unmatched. The data were taken from a study of blood T cell repertoires in COVID-19. Authors' processing steps: Researchers report that nucleated cell counts were estimated from reference gene primer amplification. TCRdb keeps only in-frame clones here, not all; method: immunoSEQ multiplex PCR. That table supplies the V and J calls and clone size; D and trimming were determined from the DNA. The table lists some 180,000 clones, roughly three quarters of them singletons. In assigning cohorts, the study relied on participant-reported clinical history.

What was sequenced was PBMCs or T cells enriched from blood (not recorded which). This chain links TRBV11-3 with TRBJ2-5; 8 bases are a match to TRBD2. This receptor was identified in a man between 60 and 70 years old who had been exposed to COVID-19. Here the CDR3 reads CASSFYAGAGDQETQYF. The CDR3 bases are TGTGCCAGCAGCTTCTATGCCGGAGCGGGGGACCAAGAGACCCAGTACTTC.